Reported below is one TCR beta chain. Its target is not known. The protocol was immunoSEQ multiplex PCR, while the TCRdb copy is restricted to in-frame clones and leaves out a portion. This repertoire shows approximately 82,000 clones, roughly 86% found once; its top ten account for over 1.5%. This sample was included in a study of siplizumab effects on memory and regulatory T cells. Overall study findings and caveats: A small minority of alloreactive clones were mapped to unstimulated subsets.

Germline assignment: CDR1 SGHNT and CDR2 YYREEE (reference sequence). CDR3 size: 14 residues. The junction had 7 bases not matched to a gene; V was cut back by 4 bases and J by 8 bases. The origin of this receptor is a human donor in good health. The chain employs TRBV5-4 and TRBJ2-4; 9 bases map to TRBD1. The sequenced sample was Tregs sorted from blood. CDR3 loop: CASSLGQGWDIQYF. CDR3 in DNA: TGTGCCAGCAGCCTAGGACAGGGGTGGGACATTCAGTACTTC.